Listed below are T cell receptor beta chains from one sample, sequenced in a study of T-cell memory formation after mild COVID-19. TCRdb called the 5' RACE reads again in MiXCR, with one record for every CDR3 protein. The sample yields about 170,000 distinct CDR3 sequences, 10% to 15% seen once. Specimen: PBMCs or a T cell subset sorted from them (not recorded which). The receptors here all came from a young man who had mild COVID-19 (a few samples of this study predate the infection). Cell type and time point are not known. Each CDR3 is given with its conserved first and last residue. Each record gives: V gene, clone size, J gene, D gene, CDR3 protein, CDR3 DNA. A D gene is named only where the DNA matches it firmly. A row's size may be missing; if present it is once, few, many or a size class.

V gene: TRBV2
clone size: few
J gene: TRBJ2-5
D gene: NA
CDR3 protein: CASSIQRGGGGAQYF
CDR3 DNA: TGTGCCAGCAGTATCCAAAGGGGCGGAGGGGGGGCCCAGTACTTC

V gene: TRBV27
clone size: NA
J gene: TRBJ2-1
D gene: NA
CDR3 protein: CASTSGTRIHREQFF
CDR3 DNA: TGTGCCAGCACGTCGGGGACAAGAATCCACAGGGAGCAGTTCTTC

V gene: TRBV5-1
clone size: few
J gene: TRBJ2-1
D gene: NA
CDR3 protein: CASSLDSGAVYNEQFF
CDR3 DNA: TGCGCCAGCAGCTTGGATTCGGGGGCCGTCTACAATGAGCAGTTCTTC

V gene: TRBV5-6
clone size: NA
J gene: TRBJ1-6
D gene: TRBD1
CDR3 protein: CASSLPGTGVLSSPLHF
CDR3 DNA: TGTGCCAGCAGCCTACCCGGGACAGGGGTCCTGAGTTCACCCCTCCACTTT

V gene: TRBV4-3
clone size: NA
J gene: TRBJ2-5
D gene: NA
CDR3 protein: CASSQDSSAQETQYF
CDR3 DNA: TGCGCCAGCAGCCAAGATTCTAGCGCCCAAGAGACCCAGTACTTC

V gene: TRBV12-3/TRBV12-4
clone size: NA
J gene: TRBJ1-2
D gene: NA
CDR3 protein: CASSWDLAAGYTF
CDR3 DNA: TGTGCCAGCAGTTGGGACCTGGCGGCTGGCTACACCTTC

V gene: TRBV5-5
clone size: NA
J gene: TRBJ2-5
D gene: NA
CDR3 protein: CASNRGDLGETQYF
CDR3 DNA: TGTGCCAGCAACCGCGGGGATTTGGGAGAGACCCAGTACTTC

V gene: TRBV7-2
clone size: few
J gene: TRBJ2-2
D gene: NA
CDR3 protein: CASSLAGLNTGELFF
CDR3 DNA: TGTGCCAGCAGCTTAGCCGGACTCAACACCGGGGAGCTGTTTTTT

V gene: TRBV5-1
clone size: few
J gene: TRBJ2-1
D gene: NA
CDR3 protein: CASSLYVSSYNEQFF
CDR3 DNA: TGCGCCAGCAGCTTGTACGTGAGCTCCTACAATGAGCAGTTCTTC

V gene: TRBV6-5
clone size: NA
J gene: TRBJ1-5
D gene: TRBD1
CDR3 protein: CASNKTGTGDQPQHF
CDR3 DNA: TGTGCCAGCAACAAGACCGGGACAGGGGACCAGCCCCAGCATTTT

V gene: TRBV2
clone size: once
J gene: TRBJ1-4
D gene: TRBD1
CDR3 protein: CASRRDSTNEKLFF
CDR3 DNA: TGTGCCAGCCGCCGGGACAGTACTAATGAAAAACTGTTTTTT

V gene: TRBV18
clone size: NA
J gene: TRBJ1-6
D gene: NA
CDR3 protein: CASSPSARVDSPLHF
CDR3 DNA: TGTGCCAGCTCACCAAGCGCCAGAGTAGATTCACCCCTCCACTTT

V gene: TRBV7-2
clone size: few
J gene: TRBJ1-3
D gene: NA
CDR3 protein: CASSLDPGDGGNTIYF
CDR3 DNA: TGTGCCAGCAGCTTAGATCCCGGGGACGGCGGTAACACCATATATTTT

V gene: TRBV7-2
clone size: few
J gene: TRBJ2-3
D gene: NA
CDR3 protein: CASSHVATDTQYF
CDR3 DNA: TGTGCCAGCAGCCACGTGGCCACAGATACGCAGTATTTT

V gene: TRBV9
clone size: NA
J gene: TRBJ1-4
D gene: NA
CDR3 protein: CASSVNWGGNEKLFF
CDR3 DNA: TGTGCCAGCAGCGTTAACTGGGGAGGGAATGAAAAACTGTTTTTT

V gene: TRBV11-2
clone size: few
J gene: TRBJ2-3
D gene: TRBD1
CDR3 protein: CASSITTGGFRADTQYF
CDR3 DNA: TGTGCCAGCAGCATAACGACAGGGGGCTTCCGCGCAGATACGCAGTATTTT

V gene: TRBV29-1
clone size: NA
J gene: TRBJ2-5
D gene: NA
CDR3 protein: CSVERNQETQYF
CDR3 DNA: TGCAGCGTTGAAAGGAACCAAGAGACCCAGTACTTC

V gene: TRBV20-1
clone size: many
J gene: TRBJ2-1
D gene: TRBD2
CDR3 protein: CSAPLAGGLLGEQFF
CDR3 DNA: TGCAGTGCTCCCTTAGCGGGGGGTCTCCTGGGTGAGCAGTTCTTC

V gene: TRBV4-2
clone size: NA
J gene: TRBJ2-3
D gene: TRBD2
CDR3 protein: CASSLSGGGLSTDTQYF
CDR3 DNA: TGTGCCAGCAGCCTGTCGGGGGGGGGTCTAAGCACAGATACGCAGTATTTT

V gene: TRBV6-5
clone size: NA
J gene: TRBJ2-1
D gene: TRBD2
CDR3 protein: CASSTKLGGAREQFF
CDR3 DNA: TGTGCCAGCAGTACTAAGCTCGGGGGGGCCCGGGAGCAGTTCTTC

V gene: TRBV12-3/TRBV12-4
clone size: NA
J gene: TRBJ1-4
D gene: TRBD1
CDR3 protein: CASSPRTGRYEKLFF
CDR3 DNA: TGTGCCAGCAGTCCAAGGACAGGGCGATATGAAAAACTGTTTTTT

V gene: TRBV27
clone size: few
J gene: TRBJ1-2
D gene: NA
CDR3 protein: CASSLKGFGYGYTF
CDR3 DNA: TGTGCCAGCAGTTTAAAGGGGTTTGGGTATGGCTACACCTTC

V gene: TRBV10-3
clone size: few
J gene: TRBJ2-5
D gene: NA
CDR3 protein: CAISRGGFTETQYF
CDR3 DNA: TGTGCCATCAGTCGGGGCGGGTTCACAGAGACCCAGTACTTC

V gene: TRBV4-1
clone size: NA
J gene: TRBJ1-6
D gene: NA
CDR3 protein: CASSQVEVHGLPSPLHF
CDR3 DNA: TGCGCCAGCAGCCAAGTTGAGGTACACGGTCTTCCTTCACCCCTCCACTTT

V gene: TRBV10-3
clone size: NA
J gene: TRBJ2-5
D gene: TRBD1
CDR3 protein: CAISESGQGHGYQETQYF
CDR3 DNA: TGTGCCATCAGTGAGTCGGGACAGGGTCATGGGTACCAAGAGACCCAGTACTTC

V gene: TRBV27
clone size: many
J gene: TRBJ2-2
D gene: NA
CDR3 protein: CASGYSDRTGELFF
CDR3 DNA: TGTGCCAGCGGCTACTCCGACAGAACCGGGGAGCTGTTTTTT

V gene: TRBV9
clone size: few
J gene: TRBJ2-2
D gene: NA
CDR3 protein: CASSEGWTGELFF
CDR3 DNA: TGTGCCAGCAGCGAGGGGTGGACCGGGGAGCTGTTTTTT

V gene: TRBV6-1
clone size: few
J gene: TRBJ2-3
D gene: NA
CDR3 protein: CASSAGTAIDTQYF
CDR3 DNA: TGTGCCAGCAGTGCTGGCACCGCAATCGATACGCAGTATTTT

V gene: TRBV20-1
clone size: NA
J gene: TRBJ2-5
D gene: TRBD1
CDR3 protein: CSARATGLETQYF
CDR3 DNA: TGCAGTGCTAGAGCGACAGGGTTAGAGACCCAGTACTTC

V gene: TRBV5-1
clone size: few
J gene: TRBJ1-3
D gene: NA
CDR3 protein: CASSLPAEASGNTIYF
CDR3 DNA: TGCGCCAGCAGCTTGCCCGCAGAAGCCTCTGGAAACACCATATATTTT

V gene: TRBV9
clone size: NA
J gene: TRBJ2-1
D gene: NA
CDR3 protein: CASSVRAYNEQFF
CDR3 DNA: TGTGCCAGCAGCGTTCGGGCCTACAATGAGCAGTTCTTC